This TCR beta chain was obtained from a study of tumor-infiltrating lymphocytes in primary liver carcinoma. In addition to blood RNA drawn from unsorted whole blood, germline DNA was extracted. The table lists this clonotype with many counts. Its antigen is unknown. The CDR3 has 15 residues. V gave up 0 bases and J gave up 3 bases; unmatched junction bases: 3. Germline assignment: CDR1 MNHEY and CDR2 SVGEGT. Starting material of 500 ng total RNA yielded TCR beta cDNA via a constant-region primer. Researchers made the TCR beta libraries by running three nested multiplex PCR rounds with slightly modified ARM-PCR. Researchers ran the first two PCR rounds for around 10 cycles each with TRBV1-TRBV30 forward primers and a C-beta reverse primer. TCRdb processed the multiplex PCR reads anew with MiXCR; each CDR3 protein has one entry. Altogether approximately 330,000 distinct CDR3 sequences are present, less than 70% being singletons, with the ten largest covering 6.5%.

Study-wide points: Since the samples were bulk and unsorted, the CD4+ and CD8+ repertoires were not compared.

Sequencing input: peripheral blood. The chain is built from TRBV6-2 or TRBV6-3 and TRBJ1-1, with 8 bases that match TRBD1. This TCR came from a man aged 40-55 years with primary liver carcinoma and hepatitis B virus infection. The CDR3 nucleotides read TGTGCCAGCAGTTACTCGATGACAGGGGACACTGAAGCTTTCTTT. It specifies CASSYSMTGDTEAFF.